Below, one TCR beta chain is given with its context. V was cut by 3 bases and J by 3 bases, with 5 bases left in between. The CDR3 loop spans 11 amino acids. Germline CDR1 DFQATT, CDR2 SNEGSKA (reference sequence). These data are taken from a study of blood T cell repertoires in COVID-19. The repertoire was sequenced with immunoSEQ multiplex PCR; TCRdb's copy has only in-frame clones and lacks some. The table includes approximately 360,000 clones, roughly 90% detected once. The specimen was PBMCs or T cells enriched from blood (not recorded which). J is TRBJ1-2 and V is TRBV20-1; D gene unclear. This clonotype was obtained from a young woman with acute COVID-19. In nucleotides, the CDR3 is TGCAGTGCTAGGCCGGACTATGGCTACACCTTC. Translating gives CSARPDYGYTF.